This TCR beta chain originates from a study of T cells in Graves' hyperthyroidism and ophthalmopathy. This clonotype has at least ten counts. Its antigen is still unknown. General observations from the study: By a 13 V-J model, ophthalmopathy was set apart from stable hyperthyroidism. The majority of expanded thyroid clonotypes above 0.001 also appeared in blood.

The CDR3 regions of TCR beta were amplified from RNA transcripts. In the first-round RT-PCR of the TCR CDR3, the HTBI primer set was used. TCRdb itself ran the multiplex PCR reads through MiXCR, one entry per CDR3 protein. Of about 560,000 distinct CDR3 sequences in the sample, 11% to 15% were seen once. Investigators excluded patients with uncontrolled infection, other autoimmune disease, pregnancy or lactation. What was sequenced was blood. The source of this sequence is a woman aged 40 to 49 with Graves' hyperthyroidism.

CDR3 in amino acids: CASSPPPGGLRYEQYF. CDR3 sequence (DNA): TGTGCCAGCAGCCCCCCTCCGGGAGGGCTCAGGTACGAGCAGTACTTC. This sequence joins TRBV28 and TRBJ2-7; the match to TRBD2 covers 8 bases. This CDR3 has 16 amino acids. V lost 6 bases, J lost 4 bases, and 14 bases stayed unmatched. In germline, CDR1 is MDHEN, CDR2 SYDVKM.